Sequencing of this T cell receptor (beta chain) was carried out in a study of blood T cell repertoires in COVID-19. The overall study: The United States, Italy and Spain supplied acute and convalescent COVID-19 samples. T cells, B-cell-depleted T cells, or PBMCs supplied cDNA or gDNA.

A case of COVID-19 had been met by exposed participants within 2 weeks before study entry. The trim removed 2 bases at V and 7 bases at J, leaving 7 bases unmatched. The length of the CDR3 is 14 residues. Germline V gives CDR1 SQVTM, CDR2 ANQGSEA. The authors' processing: Scientists estimated how many nucleated cells there were by amplifying reference gene primers. The table came from immunoSEQ multiplex PCR; TCRdb's copy has only in-frame clones and leaves some out. V and J calls and clone size follow that table, whereas D and trimming were derived from the DNA. Here the sample spans nearly 300,000 clones, roughly 91% being singletons.

The clonotype originates from a woman aged 50 to 65 who had been exposed to COVID-19. The V gene is TRBV29-1, the J gene TRBJ2-1; 8 bases are shared with TRBD2. The sequencing input was PBMCs or T cells enriched from blood (not recorded which). CDR3: CSVERRLAGNEQFF. CDR3 in DNA: TGCAGCGTTGAACGTCGTCTAGCGGGTAATGAGCAGTTCTTC.